In its sample, the clone carrying this T cell receptor (beta chain) was seen once. The antigen is unknown. Sequencing of TCR beta was performed on blood CD8+ and CD4+ T cells. The data originate from a study of CD8 T cells in Susac syndrome. Findings of the study overall: In Susac patients, clonal expansion was not detected in CD4+ cells.

The V gene's germline CDR1 is LGHDT and CDR2 YNNKEL (reference sequence). The CDR3 loop spans 13 amino acids. V shed 0 bases and J shed 6 bases, with 9 bases lying between them. Reverse transcription used roughly 0.5 to 1 ug RNA and random hexamers. Each CDR3 protein is one row after TCRdb ran MiXCR on the immunoSEQ multiplex PCR reads. The table has under 200,000 distinct CDR3 sequences, 90% to 95% seen once. The TCR comes from a human donor with Susac syndrome. The chain links TRBV3-1 to TRBJ2-7; perhaps TRBD2 as D (6 bases). Material for sequencing was CD4+ T cells from PBMCs. The CDR3 spells CASSQDRRGEQYF. CDR3 coding DNA: TGTGCCAGCAGCCAAGATAGGAGGGGCGAGCAGTACTTC.